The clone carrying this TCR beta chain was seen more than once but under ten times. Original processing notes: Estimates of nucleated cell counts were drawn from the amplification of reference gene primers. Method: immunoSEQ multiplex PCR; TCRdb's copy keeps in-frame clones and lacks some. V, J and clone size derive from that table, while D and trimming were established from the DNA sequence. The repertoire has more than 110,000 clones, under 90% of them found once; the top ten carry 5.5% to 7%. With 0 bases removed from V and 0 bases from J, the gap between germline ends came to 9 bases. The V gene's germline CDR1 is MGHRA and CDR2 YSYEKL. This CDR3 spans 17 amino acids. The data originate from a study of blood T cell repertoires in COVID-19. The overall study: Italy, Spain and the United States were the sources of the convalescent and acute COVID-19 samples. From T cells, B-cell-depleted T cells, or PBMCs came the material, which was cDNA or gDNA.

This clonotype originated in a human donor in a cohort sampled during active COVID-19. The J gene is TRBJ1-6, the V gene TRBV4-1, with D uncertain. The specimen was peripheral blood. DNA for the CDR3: TGCGCCAGCAGCCAAGATACAGAAAGCTCCTATAATTCACCCCTCCACTTT. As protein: CASSQDTESSYNSPLHF.